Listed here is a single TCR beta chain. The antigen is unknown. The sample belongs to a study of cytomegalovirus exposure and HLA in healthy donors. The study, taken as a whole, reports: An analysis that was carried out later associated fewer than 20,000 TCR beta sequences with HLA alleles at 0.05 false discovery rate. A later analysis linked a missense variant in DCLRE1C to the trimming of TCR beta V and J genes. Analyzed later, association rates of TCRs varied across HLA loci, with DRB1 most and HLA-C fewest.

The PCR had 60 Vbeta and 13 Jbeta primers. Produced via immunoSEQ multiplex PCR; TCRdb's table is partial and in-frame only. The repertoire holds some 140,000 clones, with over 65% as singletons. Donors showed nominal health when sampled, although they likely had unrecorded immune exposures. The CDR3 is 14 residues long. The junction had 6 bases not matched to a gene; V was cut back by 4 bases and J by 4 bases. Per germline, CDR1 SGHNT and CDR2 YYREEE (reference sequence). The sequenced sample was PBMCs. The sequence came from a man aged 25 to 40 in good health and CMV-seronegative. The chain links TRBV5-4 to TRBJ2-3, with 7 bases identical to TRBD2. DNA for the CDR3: TGTGCCAGCAGCCCTCGCACTAGCGCAGATACGCAGTATTTT. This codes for CASSPRTSADTQYF.